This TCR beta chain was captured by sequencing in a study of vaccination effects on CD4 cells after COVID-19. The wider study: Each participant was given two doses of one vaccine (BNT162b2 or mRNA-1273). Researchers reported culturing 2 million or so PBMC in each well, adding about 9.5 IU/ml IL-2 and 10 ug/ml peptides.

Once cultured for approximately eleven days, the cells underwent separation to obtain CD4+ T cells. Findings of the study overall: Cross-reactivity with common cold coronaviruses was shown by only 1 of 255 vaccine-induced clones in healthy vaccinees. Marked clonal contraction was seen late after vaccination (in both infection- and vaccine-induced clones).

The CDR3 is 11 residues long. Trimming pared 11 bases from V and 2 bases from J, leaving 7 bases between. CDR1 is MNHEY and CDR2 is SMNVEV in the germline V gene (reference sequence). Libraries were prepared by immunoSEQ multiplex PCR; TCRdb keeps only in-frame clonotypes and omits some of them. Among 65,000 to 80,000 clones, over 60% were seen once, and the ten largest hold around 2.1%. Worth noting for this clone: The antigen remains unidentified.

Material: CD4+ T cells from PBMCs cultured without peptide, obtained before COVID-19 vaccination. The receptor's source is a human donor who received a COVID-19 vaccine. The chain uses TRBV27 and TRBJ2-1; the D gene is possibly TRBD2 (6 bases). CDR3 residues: CASGAYNEQFF. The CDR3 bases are TGTGCCTCGGGGGCCTACAATGAGCAGTTCTTC.